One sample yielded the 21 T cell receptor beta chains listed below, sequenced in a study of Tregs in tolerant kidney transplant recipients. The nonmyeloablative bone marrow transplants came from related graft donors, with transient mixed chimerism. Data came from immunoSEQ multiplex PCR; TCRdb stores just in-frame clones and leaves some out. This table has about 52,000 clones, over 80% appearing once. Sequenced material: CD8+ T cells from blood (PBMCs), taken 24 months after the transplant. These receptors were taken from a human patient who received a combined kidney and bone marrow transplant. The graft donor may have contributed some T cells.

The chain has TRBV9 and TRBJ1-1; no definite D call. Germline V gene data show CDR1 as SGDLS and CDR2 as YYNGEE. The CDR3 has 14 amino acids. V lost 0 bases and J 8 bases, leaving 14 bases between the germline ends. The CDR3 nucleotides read TGTGCCAGCAGCGTAGGGATGGTAGGGAGGGAAGCTTTCTTT. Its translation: CASSVGMVGREAFF.

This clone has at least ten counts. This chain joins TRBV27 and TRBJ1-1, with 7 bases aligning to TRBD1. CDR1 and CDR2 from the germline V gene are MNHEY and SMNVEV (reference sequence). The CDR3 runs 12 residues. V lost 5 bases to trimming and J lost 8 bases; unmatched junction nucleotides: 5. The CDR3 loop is CASSILTGEAFF. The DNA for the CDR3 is TGTGCCAGCAGTATCCTGACAGGGGAAGCTTTCTTT.

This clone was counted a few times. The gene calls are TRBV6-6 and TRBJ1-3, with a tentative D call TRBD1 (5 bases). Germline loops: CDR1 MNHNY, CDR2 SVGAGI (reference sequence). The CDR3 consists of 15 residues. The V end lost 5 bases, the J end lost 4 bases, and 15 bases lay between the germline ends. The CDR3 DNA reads TGTGCCAGCAGTCAGTTTGGGGCGTGGGGAAACACCATATATTTT. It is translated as CASSQFGAWGNTIYF.

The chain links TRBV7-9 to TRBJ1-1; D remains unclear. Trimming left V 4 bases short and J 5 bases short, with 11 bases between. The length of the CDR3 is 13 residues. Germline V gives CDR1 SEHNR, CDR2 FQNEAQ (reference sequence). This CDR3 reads CASSSSQVTEAFF. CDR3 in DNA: TGTGCCAGCAGCTCCAGTCAAGTTACTGAAGCTTTCTTT.

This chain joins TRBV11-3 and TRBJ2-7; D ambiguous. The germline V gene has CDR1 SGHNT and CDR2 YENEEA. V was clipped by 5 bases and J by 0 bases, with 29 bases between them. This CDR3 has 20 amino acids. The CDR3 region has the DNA TGTGCCAGCAGCCGCCCCCCCCTCTCCTCGGCGGTGAGCCCCTCCTACGAGCAGTACTTC. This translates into CASSRPPLSSAVSPSYEQYF.

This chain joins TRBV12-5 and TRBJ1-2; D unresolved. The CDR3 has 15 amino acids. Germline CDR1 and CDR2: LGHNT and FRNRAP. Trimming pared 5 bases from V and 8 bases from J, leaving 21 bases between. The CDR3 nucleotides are TGTGCTAGTGGTCCCTCTGGGCCCCTTGTAAGGGGCTACACCTTC. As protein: CASGPSGPLVRGYTF.

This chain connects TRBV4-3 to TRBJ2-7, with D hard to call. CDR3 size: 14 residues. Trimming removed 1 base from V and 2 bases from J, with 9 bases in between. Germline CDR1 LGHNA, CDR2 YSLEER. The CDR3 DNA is TGCGCCAGCAGCCAAGTGTCCCTAACCTACGAGCAGTACTTC. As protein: CASSQVSLTYEQYF.

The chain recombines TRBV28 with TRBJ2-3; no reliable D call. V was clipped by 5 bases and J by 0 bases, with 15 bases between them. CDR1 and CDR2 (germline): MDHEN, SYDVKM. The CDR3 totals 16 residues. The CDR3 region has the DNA TGTGCCAGCAGTCCGGTTGCCTACCCTAGCACAGATACGCAGTATTTT. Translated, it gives CASSPVAYPSTDTQYF.

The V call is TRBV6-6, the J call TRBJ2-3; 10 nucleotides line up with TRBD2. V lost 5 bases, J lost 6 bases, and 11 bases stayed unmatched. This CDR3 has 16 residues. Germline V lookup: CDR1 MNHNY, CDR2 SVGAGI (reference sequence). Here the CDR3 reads CASSASVLAGSDTQYF. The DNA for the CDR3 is TGTGCCAGCAGTGCCTCCGTACTAGCGGGATCGGATACGCAGTATTTT.

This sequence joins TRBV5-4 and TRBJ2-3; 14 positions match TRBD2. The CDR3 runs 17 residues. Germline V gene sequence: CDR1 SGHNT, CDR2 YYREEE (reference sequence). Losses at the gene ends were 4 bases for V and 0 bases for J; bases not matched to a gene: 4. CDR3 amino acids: CASSRTSGGRSTDTQYF. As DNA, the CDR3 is TGTGCCAGCAGCAGGACTAGCGGGGGGCGAAGCACAGATACGCAGTATTTT.

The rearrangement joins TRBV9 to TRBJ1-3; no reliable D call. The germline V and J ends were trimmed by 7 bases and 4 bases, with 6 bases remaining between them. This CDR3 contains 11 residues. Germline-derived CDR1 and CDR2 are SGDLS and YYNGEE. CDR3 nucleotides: TGTGCCAGCGCGGGGGGAAACACCATATATTTT. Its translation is CASAGGNTIYF. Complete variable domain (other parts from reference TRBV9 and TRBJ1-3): DSGVTQTPKHLITATGQRVTLRCSPRSGDLSVYWYQQSLDQGLQFLIQYYNGEERAKGNILERFSAQQFPDLHSELNLSSLELGDSALYFCASAGGNTIYFGEGSWLTVV.

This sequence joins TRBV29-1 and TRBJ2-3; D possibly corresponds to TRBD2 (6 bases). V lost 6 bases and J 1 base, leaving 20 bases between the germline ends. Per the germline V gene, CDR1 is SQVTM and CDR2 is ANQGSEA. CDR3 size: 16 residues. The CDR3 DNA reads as TGCAGCGTCCACCTTGCGAGCCCGGGGGGCACAGATACGCAGTATTTT. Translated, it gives CSVHLASPGGTDTQYF.

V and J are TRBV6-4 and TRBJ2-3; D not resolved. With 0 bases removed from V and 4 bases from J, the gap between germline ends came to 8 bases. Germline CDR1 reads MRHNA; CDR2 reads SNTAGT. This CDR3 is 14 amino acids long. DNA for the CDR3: TGTGCCAGCAGTGACTCTCCCCCCGCAGATACGCAGTATTTT. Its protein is CASSDSPPADTQYF.

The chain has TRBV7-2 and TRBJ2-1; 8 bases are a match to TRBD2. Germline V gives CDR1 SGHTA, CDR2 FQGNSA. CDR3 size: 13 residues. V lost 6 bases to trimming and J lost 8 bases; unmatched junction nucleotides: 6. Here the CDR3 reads CASSRGTRDEQFF. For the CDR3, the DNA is TGTGCCAGCAGTCGCGGGACTAGGGATGAGCAGTTCTTC.

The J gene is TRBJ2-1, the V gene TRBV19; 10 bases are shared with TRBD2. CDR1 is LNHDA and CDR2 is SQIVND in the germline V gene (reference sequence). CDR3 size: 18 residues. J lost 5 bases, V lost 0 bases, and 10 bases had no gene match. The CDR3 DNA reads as TGTGCCAGTAGTATAGACTATTCAGAACTAGCGGGGCACAATGAGCAGTTCTTC. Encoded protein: CASSIDYSELAGHNEQFF.

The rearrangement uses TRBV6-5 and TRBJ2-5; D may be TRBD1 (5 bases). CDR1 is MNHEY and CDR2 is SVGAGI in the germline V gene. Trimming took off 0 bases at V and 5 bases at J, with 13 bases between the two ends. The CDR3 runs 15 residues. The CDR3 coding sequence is TGTGCCAGCAGTTACTCTCAGGGTCTGGGGGAGACCCAGTACTTC. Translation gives CASSYSQGLGETQYF.

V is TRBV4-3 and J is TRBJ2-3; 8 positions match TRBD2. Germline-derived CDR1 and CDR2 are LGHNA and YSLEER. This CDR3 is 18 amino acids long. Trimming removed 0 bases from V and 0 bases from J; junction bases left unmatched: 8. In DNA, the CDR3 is TGCGCCAGCAGCCAAGATACGGCTAGCGGGTTTAGCACAGATACGCAGTATTTT. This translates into CASSQDTASGFSTDTQYF.

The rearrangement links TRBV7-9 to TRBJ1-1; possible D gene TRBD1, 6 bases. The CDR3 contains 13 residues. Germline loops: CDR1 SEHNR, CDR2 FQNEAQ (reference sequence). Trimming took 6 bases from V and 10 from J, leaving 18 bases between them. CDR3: CASRPTGKVGAFF. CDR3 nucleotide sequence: TGTGCCAGCAGACCCACAGGGAAAGTTGGAGCTTTCTTT.

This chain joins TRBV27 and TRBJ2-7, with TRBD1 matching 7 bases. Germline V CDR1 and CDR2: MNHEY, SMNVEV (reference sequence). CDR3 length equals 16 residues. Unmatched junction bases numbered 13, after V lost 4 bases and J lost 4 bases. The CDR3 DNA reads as TGTGCCAGCAGTTCGACAGGGAATTTACCATTATACGAGCAGTACTTC. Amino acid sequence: CASSSTGNLPLYEQYF.

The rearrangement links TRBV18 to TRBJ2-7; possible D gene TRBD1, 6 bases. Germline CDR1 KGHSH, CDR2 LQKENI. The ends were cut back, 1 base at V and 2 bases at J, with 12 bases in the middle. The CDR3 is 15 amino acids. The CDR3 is CASSPRGTSAYEQYF. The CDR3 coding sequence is TGTGCCAGCTCACCACGGGGGACAAGCGCCTACGAGCAGTACTTC.

In nucleotides, the CDR3 is TGTGCCAGTAGTGTAGGACAGGGGACTGAAGCTTTCTTT. It specifies CASSVGQGTEAFF. The chain combines TRBV19 with TRBJ1-1, with 9 bases lining up with TRBD1. From germline, CDR1 is LNHDA and CDR2 SQIVND (reference sequence). CDR3 length: 13 amino acids. V shed 5 bases, J shed 5 bases, and the junction held 3 bases outside the gene matches. The entire variable domain, with the rest obtained from reference TRBV19 and TRBJ1-1, is as follows: DGGITQSPKYLFRKEGQNVTLSCEQNLNHDAMYWYRQDPGQGLRLIYYSQIVNDFQKGDIAEGYSVSREKKESFPLTVTSAQKNPTAFYLCASSVGQGTEAFFGQGTRLTVV.